These 18 T cell receptor beta chains originate from one sample sequenced in a study of early T cells in non-severe SARS-CoV-2 infection. TCRdb reanalysed the 5' RACE reads using MiXCR and keeps one entry per CDR3 protein. The repertoire holds about 64,000 distinct CDR3 sequences, with roughly 14% as singletons. The specimen sequenced was whole blood. The receptors originated from an adult who was a healthcare worker with PCR-confirmed SARS-CoV-2 infection or an uninfected control (not recorded which).

The chain is built from TRBV29-1 and TRBJ2-1; perhaps D is TRBD1 or TRBD2 (6 bases each). The germline CDR1 and CDR2 sequences are SQVTM and ANQGSEA. The V gene lost 7 bases and the J gene lost 6 bases, with 16 bases spanning the gap. There are 13 residues in the CDR3. CDR3 loop: CSAEDGGPNEQFF. In DNA, the CDR3 is TGCAGCGCTGAGGACGGGGGCCCCAATGAGCAGTTCTTC.

The chain uses TRBV12-3 or TRBV12-4 and TRBJ2-7, with D possibly TRBD1 on 5 matching bases. The CDR3 runs 12 residues. V lost 6 bases and J 4 bases, leaving 10 bases between the germline ends. DNA for the CDR3: TGTGCCAGCAGCCGACAGTTTTACGAGCAGTACTTC. This codes for CASSRQFYEQYF.

CDR3 DNA sequence: TGTGCCAGCAGCCCACCACTAGCGGGGGGGCCAACAAATGAGCAGTTCTTC. Protein sequence: CASSPPLAGGPTNEQFF. V gene TRBV7-9 combines with J gene TRBJ2-1; 13 nucleotides match TRBD2. This CDR3 has 17 residues. The junction had 11 bases not matched to a gene; V was cut back by 5 bases and J by 7 bases. Germline loops: CDR1 SEHNR, CDR2 FQNEAQ (reference sequence).

The V call is TRBV6-6, the J call TRBJ1-1; the D gene is possibly TRBD1 (5 bases). Germline values: CDR1 MNHNY, CDR2 SVGAGI (reference sequence). The CDR3 is 12 residues long. V dropped 4 bases and J dropped 5 bases, with 8 bases sitting between them. CDR3 protein: CASSLRQTEAFF. CDR3 in DNA: TGTGCCAGCAGTTTAAGACAGACTGAAGCTTTCTTT.

In its sample, this clonotype was seen many times. This rearrangement joins TRBV14 to TRBJ2-7; D is undetermined. V was trimmed by 4 bases and J by 3 bases, leaving 13 bases between them. This CDR3 contains 14 residues. Germline CDR1 is SGHDN and CDR2 is FVKESK. CDR3 amino acids: CASSRNPADYEQYF. As DNA, the CDR3 is TGTGCCAGCAGCCGGAACCCGGCGGACTACGAGCAGTACTTC.

Note on this clonotype: A much larger clone is a single base away; this may be a read error. Since the CDR3 does not end with the conserved phenylalanine or tryptophan, this likely comes from a read error. The rearrangement joins TRBV24-1 to TRBJ2-1, with D perhaps being TRBD1 or TRBD2 (5 bases each). The V gene lost 5 bases and the J gene lost 0 bases, with 13 bases spanning the gap. The CDR3 totals 16 residues. CDR1 is KGHDR, CDR2 SFDVKD, per germline. The CDR3 DNA reads as TGTGCCACCAGTGGGCCGGGGCCGAGCTCCTACAATGAGCAGTTCTCC. Translation: CATSGPGPSSYNEQFS.

This chain joins TRBV20-1 and TRBJ2-6; 10 bases are a match to TRBD1. V dropped 6 bases and J dropped 1; count of bases not matched to a gene: 3. Per the germline V gene, CDR1 is DFQATT and CDR2 is SNEGSKA (reference sequence). This CDR3 comprises 15 residues. CDR3 bases: TGCAGTGCACCGGACAGGGGGTCTGGGGCCAACGTCCTGACTTTC. Protein product: CSAPDRGSGANVLTF.

In this sample, this clonotype turned up a few times. This chain links TRBV6-2 or TRBV6-3 with TRBJ2-1; TRBD2 might be the D (7 bases). Germline CDR1 and CDR2: MNHEY and SVGEGT. The CDR3 runs 15 residues. V lost 6 bases and J 2 bases, leaving 14 bases between the germline ends. The CDR3, as DNA: TGTGCCAGCAGGTGGAGGGGGGGACCCTACAATGAGCAGTTCTTC. It specifies CASRWRGGPYNEQFF.

The J gene is TRBJ1-4, the V gene TRBV20-1; possibly TRBD1 for D (6 bases). V shed 5 bases and J shed 0 bases, with 7 bases lying between them. The CDR3 covers 13 residues. The germline V gene has CDR1 DFQATT and CDR2 SNEGSKA (reference sequence). The chain's CDR3 is CSAGQTTNEKLFF. Written as DNA, the CDR3 is TGCAGTGCTGGACAGACAACTAATGAAAAACTGTTTTTT.

This clonotype was seen more than once but under ten times. V and J are TRBV4-1 and TRBJ2-3; TRBD2 agrees at 12 bases. The junction had 6 bases not matched to a gene; V was cut back by 4 bases and J by 1 base. The CDR3 sequence is 17 residues long. From germline, CDR1 is MGHRA and CDR2 YSYEKL. The CDR3 bases are TGCGCCAGCAGCCTCCAGCCTAGCGGGGGGGGCACAGATACGCAGTATTTT. Translated, it gives CASSLQPSGGGTDTQYF.

This chain links TRBV6-4 with TRBJ1-2, with 10 bases identical to TRBD1. The CDR3 runs to 13 residues. After removal of 3 bases from V and 8 bases from J, the junction contained 3 bases not matched to a gene. The germline V gene encodes CDR1 MRHNA and CDR2 SNTAGT. DNA of the CDR3: TGTGCCAGCAGTGAGGGACAGGGGACCGGCTACACCTTC. Its protein product is CASSEGQGTGYTF.

This clonotype was detected a few times. The rearrangement uses TRBV19 and TRBJ2-1; no definite D call. CDR1 is LNHDA and CDR2 is SQIVND in the germline V gene (reference sequence). The germline V and J ends were trimmed by 0 bases and 0 bases, with 6 bases remaining between them. This CDR3 is 15 amino acids long. CDR3: CASSIELSSYNEQFF. The CDR3 nucleotides read TGTGCCAGTAGTATAGAGCTGAGCTCCTACAATGAGCAGTTCTTC.

This clonotype was counted at least ten times. V and J are TRBV3-1 and TRBJ2-3, with 9 bases lining up with TRBD2. V was clipped by 8 bases and J by 2 bases; unmatched bases: 5. The CDR3 consists of 14 residues. The germline V gene encodes CDR1 LGHDT and CDR2 YNNKEL (reference sequence). The CDR3: CASPAGGHTDTQYF. CDR3 coding DNA: TGTGCCAGCCCAGCGGGGGGACACACAGATACGCAGTATTTT.

In its sample, this clonotype was seen many times. The chain is built from TRBV7-9 and TRBJ2-5; the D gene could be TRBD1 or TRBD2 (5 bases each). CDR1 and CDR2 (germline): SEHNR, FQNEAQ (reference sequence). Trimming pared 5 bases from V and 4 bases from J, leaving 14 bases between. This CDR3 has 14 amino acids. CDR3 in amino acids: CASSRRESGETQYF. The CDR3 DNA follows: TGTGCCAGCAGCCGCAGGGAGAGCGGAGAGACCCAGTACTTC.

There are a few counts of this clonotype. V usage is TRBV6-6 and J usage is TRBJ1-6, with D perhaps TRBD1 (6 bases). The ends were cut back, 6 bases at V and 7 bases at J, with 13 bases in the middle. Germline loops: CDR1 MNHNY, CDR2 SVGAGI (reference sequence). This CDR3 has 14 amino acids. The DNA of the CDR3 is TGTGCCAGCAGGTCCGGGACACTAAATTCACCCCTCCACTTT. This codes for CASRSGTLNSPLHF.

In its sample, this clonotype was seen a few times. The rearrangement uses TRBV5-1 and TRBJ2-5; the D gene is possibly TRBD2 (5 bases). The CDR3 is made up of 14 amino acids. With 5 bases removed from V and 3 bases from J, the gap between germline ends came to 14 bases. Germline lookup yields CDR1 SGHRS and CDR2 YFSETQ. CDR3: CASRELRGEETQYF. The CDR3 nucleotides are TGCGCCAGCAGAGAGCTTCGGGGAGAAGAGACCCAGTACTTC. The full variable domain, with the rest looked up from reference TRBV5-1 and TRBJ2-5, is KAGVTQTPRYLIKTRGQQVTLSCSPISGHRSVSWYQQTPGQGLQFLFEYFSETQRNKGNFPGRFSGRQFSNSRSEMNVSTLELGDSALYLCASRELRGEETQYFGPGTRLLVL.

This clonotype was observed a handful of times. The rearrangement joins TRBV14 to TRBJ2-3, with D possibly TRBD1 on 6 matching bases. Trimming took 5 bases from V and 4 from J, leaving 16 bases between them. Germline CDR1 reads SGHDN; CDR2 reads FVKESK. The CDR3 length is 15 residues. This CDR3 is CASSVLVGAADTQYF. DNA of the CDR3: TGTGCCAGCAGCGTATTGGTGGGGGCCGCAGATACGCAGTATTTT.

The V gene is TRBV6-6, the J gene TRBJ1-2; 7 bases map to TRBD1. The CDR3 length is 15 residues. Unmatched junction bases numbered 7, after V lost 4 bases and J lost 2 bases. The germline gives CDR1 MNHNY, CDR2 SVGAGI (reference sequence). The CDR3 region has the DNA TGTGCCAGCAGTTCGCCGACAGGGCTGAACTATGGCTACACCTTC. It translates to CASSSPTGLNYGYTF.